The rows below give T cell receptor beta chains drawn from one sample of a study of identical twins. TCRdb re-analysed the 5' RACE reads in MiXCR, keeping a single row per CDR3 protein. The sample has some 240,000 distinct CDR3 sequences, about 8.3% seen once. The sample also formed part of further work on yellow fever vaccine responses in identical twins.

Material: CD8+ T cells sorted from blood. The receptors stem from a young woman in good health. Each CDR3 is given with its conserved first and last residue. The D gene is left open where the match is weak. Not all rows give a size; the values are once, few, many and, for expanded clones, a class.

cdr3_length | d_call | j_call | clone_size | v_call | cdr3_aa | cdr3_nt
13 | TRBD1 | TRBJ1-1 | many | TRBV27 | CASSLGRGSEAFF | TGTGCCAGCAGTTTGGGCAGGGGGTCTGAAGCTTTCTTT
15 | - | TRBJ2-7 | many | TRBV11-2 | CASSSATGLSYEQYF | TGTGCCAGCAGCTCGGCGACAGGCCTCTCCTACGAGCAGTACTTC
13 | - | TRBJ2-7 | many | TRBV29-1 | CSVVPGSPYEQYF | TGCAGCGTTGTACCAGGCTCACCCTACGAGCAGTACTTC
13 | - | TRBJ2-7 | - | TRBV29-1 | CSVFYASSYEQYF | TGCAGCGTTTTTTACGCGAGCTCCTACGAGCAGTACTTC
16 | - | TRBJ1-4 | - | TRBV12-3/TRBV12-4 | CASSSARASTNEKLFF | TGTGCCAGCAGTTCGGCTAGGGCCTCAACTAATGAAAAACTGTTTTTT
16 | TRBD1 | TRBJ2-5 | - | TRBV6-2/TRBV6-3 | CASSYEEDRVGETQYF | TGTGCCAGCAGTTACGAAGAGGACAGGGTAGGGGAGACCCAGTACTTC
15 | TRBD1 | TRBJ2-3 | - | TRBV18 | CASSPPTGTTDTQYF | TGTGCCAGCTCACCACCGACAGGGACCACAGATACGCAGTATTTT
13 | TRBD2 | TRBJ2-7 | - | TRBV29-1 | CSAWTSGSHEQYF | TGCAGCGCCTGGACTAGCGGGAGCCACGAGCAGTACTTC
11 | - | TRBJ2-2 | many | TRBV4-3 | CASSGTGELFF | TGCGCCAGCAGTGGCACCGGGGAGCTGTTTTTT
15 | - | TRBJ2-7 | - | TRBV28 | CASNPRAGTDYEQYF | TGTGCCAGCAATCCTCGAGCGGGCACCGACTACGAGCAGTACTTC